This TCR beta chain was observed in a study of T cell responses to AZD1222 COVID-19 vaccine. Study results and caveats: The donors showed a predominance of white British ancestry and of females, with possible underestimation of clonal diversity.

Some clones are missing from TCRdb's copy, which holds only in-frame ones; the method was immunoSEQ multiplex PCR. The sample holds some 110,000 clones; about 90% are singletons and the top ten take 1.7%. With V trimmed by 4 bases and J by 7 bases, 8 bases remained unmatched. This CDR3 has 16 amino acids. From germline, CDR1 is MGHDK and CDR2 SYGVNS. Details on this clone: The antigen is not known.

The specimen was peripheral blood, collected on day 0 of AZD1222 vaccination. V gene TRBV25-1 combines with J gene TRBJ1-6; 9 nucleotides agree with TRBD1. This TCR was recovered from an adult in good health. Here the CDR3 DNA reads TGTGCCAGCAGTGGCGGACAGGGGCGATTCAATTCACCCCTCCACTTT. Protein sequence: CASSGGQGRFNSPLHF.